This T cell receptor (beta chain) originates from a study of identical twins. This clonotype was seen at least ten times. In TCRdb, the 5' RACE reads were re-called with MiXCR into one record per CDR3 protein. The sample lists hundreds of thousands of distinct CDR3 sequences, around 6% occurring once. The sequence derives from a young man in good health. Sequencing was done on a sample of naive T cells sorted from blood.

The chain's CDR3 is CSPAVGTSRNEQFF. CDR3 DNA: TGCAGTCCCGCGGTTGGGACTAGCAGGAATGAGCAGTTCTTC. The genes are TRBV20-1 and TRBJ2-1; 9 nucleotides align to TRBD2. CDR1 and CDR2 (germline): DFQATT, SNEGSKA (reference sequence). The CDR3 contains 14 residues. V was clipped by 8 bases and J by 7 bases; unmatched bases: 12.